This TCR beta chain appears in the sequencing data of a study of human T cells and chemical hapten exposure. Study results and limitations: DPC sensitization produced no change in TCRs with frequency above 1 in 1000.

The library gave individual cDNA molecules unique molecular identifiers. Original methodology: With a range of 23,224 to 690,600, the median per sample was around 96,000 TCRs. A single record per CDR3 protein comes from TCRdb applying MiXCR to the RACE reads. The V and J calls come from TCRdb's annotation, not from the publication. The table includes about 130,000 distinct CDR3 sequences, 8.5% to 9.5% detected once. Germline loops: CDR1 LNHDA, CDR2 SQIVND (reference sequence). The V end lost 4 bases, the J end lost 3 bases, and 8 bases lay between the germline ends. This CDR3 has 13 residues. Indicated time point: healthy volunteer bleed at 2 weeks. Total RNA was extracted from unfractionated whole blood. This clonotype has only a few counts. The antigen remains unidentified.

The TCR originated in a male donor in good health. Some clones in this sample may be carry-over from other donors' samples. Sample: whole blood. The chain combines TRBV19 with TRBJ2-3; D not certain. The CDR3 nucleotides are TGTGCCAGTAGTAGTGGTTGGACAGATACGCAGTATTTT. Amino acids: CASSSGWTDTQYF.